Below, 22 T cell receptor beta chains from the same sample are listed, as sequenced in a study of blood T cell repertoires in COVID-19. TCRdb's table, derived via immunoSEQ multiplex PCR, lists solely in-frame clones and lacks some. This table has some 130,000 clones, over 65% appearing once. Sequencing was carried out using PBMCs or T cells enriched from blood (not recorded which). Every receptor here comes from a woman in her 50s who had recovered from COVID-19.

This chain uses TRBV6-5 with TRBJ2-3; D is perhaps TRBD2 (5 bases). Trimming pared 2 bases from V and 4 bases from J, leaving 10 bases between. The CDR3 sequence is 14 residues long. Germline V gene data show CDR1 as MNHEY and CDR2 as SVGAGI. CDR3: CASSYNLASDTQYF. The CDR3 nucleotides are TGTGCCAGCAGTTACAATCTAGCTTCAGATACGCAGTATTTT.

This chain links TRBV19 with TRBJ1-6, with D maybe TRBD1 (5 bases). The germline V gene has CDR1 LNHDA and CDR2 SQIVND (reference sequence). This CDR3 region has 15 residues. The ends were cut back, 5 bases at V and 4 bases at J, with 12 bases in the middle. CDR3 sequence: CASSLLQGYNSPLHF. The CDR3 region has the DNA TGTGCCAGTAGTCTACTTCAGGGTTATAATTCACCCCTCCACTTT.

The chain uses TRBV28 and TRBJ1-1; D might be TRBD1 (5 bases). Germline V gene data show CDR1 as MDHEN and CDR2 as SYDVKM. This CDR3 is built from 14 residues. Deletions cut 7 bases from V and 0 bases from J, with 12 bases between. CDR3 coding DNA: TGTGCCAGCACCTCGTCGGGGGTGAACACTGAAGCTTTCTTT. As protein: CASTSSGVNTEAFF.

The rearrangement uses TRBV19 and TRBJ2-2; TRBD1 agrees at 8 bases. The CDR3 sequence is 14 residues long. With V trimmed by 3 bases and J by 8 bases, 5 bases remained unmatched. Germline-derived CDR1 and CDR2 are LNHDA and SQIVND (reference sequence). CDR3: CASSIQGAVGELFF. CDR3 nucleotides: TGTGCCAGTAGTATCCAGGGGGCTGTAGGGGAGCTGTTTTTT.

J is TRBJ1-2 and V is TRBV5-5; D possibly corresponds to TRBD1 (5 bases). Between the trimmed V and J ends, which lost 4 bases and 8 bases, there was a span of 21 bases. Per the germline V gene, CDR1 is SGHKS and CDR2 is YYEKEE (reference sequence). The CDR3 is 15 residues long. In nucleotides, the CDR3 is TGTGCCAGCAGCCTTGGGGTAGTCCACAGGTCGGGCTACACCTTC. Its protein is CASSLGVVHRSGYTF.

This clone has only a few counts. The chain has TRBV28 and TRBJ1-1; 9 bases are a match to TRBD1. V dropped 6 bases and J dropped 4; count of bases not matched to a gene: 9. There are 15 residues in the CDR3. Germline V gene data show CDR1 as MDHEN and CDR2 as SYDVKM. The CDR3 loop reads CASSYRGRRGTEAFF. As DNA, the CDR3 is TGTGCCAGCAGCTACAGGGGGCGGAGGGGCACTGAAGCTTTCTTT.

The CDR3 spells CASSPWAGGLYYTDTQYF. The CDR3 DNA reads TGTGCCAGCAGCCCTTGGGCGGGGGGCCTATATTACACAGATACGCAGTATTTT. This chain uses TRBV6-2 or TRBV6-3 with TRBJ2-3; 8 bases agree with TRBD2. J was trimmed by 2 bases and V by 6 bases; bases with no gene match: 16. The CDR3 loop spans 18 amino acids. CDR1 and CDR2 from the germline V gene are MNHEY and SVGEGT.

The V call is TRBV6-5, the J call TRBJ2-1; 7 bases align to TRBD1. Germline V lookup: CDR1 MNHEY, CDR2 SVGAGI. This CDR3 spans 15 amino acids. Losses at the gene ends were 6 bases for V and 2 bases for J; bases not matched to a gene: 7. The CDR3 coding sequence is TGTGCCAGCAGCTACCCGGGACAGCCCTACAATGAGCAGTTCTTC. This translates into CASSYPGQPYNEQFF.

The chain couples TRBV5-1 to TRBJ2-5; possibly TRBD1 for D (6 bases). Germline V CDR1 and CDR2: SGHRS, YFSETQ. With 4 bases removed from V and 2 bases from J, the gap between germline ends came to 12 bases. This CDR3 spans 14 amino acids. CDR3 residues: CASSGWGLQETQYF. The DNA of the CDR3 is TGCGCCAGCAGCGGGTGGGGGCTTCAAGAGACCCAGTACTTC.

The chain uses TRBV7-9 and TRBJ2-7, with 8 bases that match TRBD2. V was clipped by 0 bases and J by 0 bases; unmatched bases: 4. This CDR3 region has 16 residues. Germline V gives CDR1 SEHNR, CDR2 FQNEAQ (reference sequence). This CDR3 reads CASSLAQAGASYEQYF. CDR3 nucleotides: TGTGCCAGCAGCTTAGCCCAAGCGGGGGCCTCCTACGAGCAGTACTTC.

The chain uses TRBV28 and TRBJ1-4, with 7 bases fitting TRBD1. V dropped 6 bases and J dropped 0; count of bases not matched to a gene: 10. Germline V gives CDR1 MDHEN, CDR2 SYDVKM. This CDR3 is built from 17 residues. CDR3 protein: CASSSDRVHATNEKLFF. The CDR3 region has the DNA TGTGCCAGCAGCTCCGACAGGGTACATGCAACTAATGAAAAACTGTTTTTT.

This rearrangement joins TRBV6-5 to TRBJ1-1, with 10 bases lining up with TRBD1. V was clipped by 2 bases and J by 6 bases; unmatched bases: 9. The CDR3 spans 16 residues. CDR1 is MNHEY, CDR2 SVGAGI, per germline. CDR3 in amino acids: CASSYPTRQGAAEAFF. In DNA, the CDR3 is TGTGCCAGCAGTTACCCCACCCGACAGGGGGCCGCTGAAGCTTTCTTT.

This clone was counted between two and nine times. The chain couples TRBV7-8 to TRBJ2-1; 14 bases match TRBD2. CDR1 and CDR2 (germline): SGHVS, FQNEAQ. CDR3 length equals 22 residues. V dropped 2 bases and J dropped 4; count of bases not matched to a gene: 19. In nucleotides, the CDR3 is TGTGCCAGCAGCTTAAGTGGACTAGCGGGGGGCGACCCTAGGAGGGATTACAATGAGCAGTTCTTC. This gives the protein CASSLSGLAGGDPRRDYNEQFF.

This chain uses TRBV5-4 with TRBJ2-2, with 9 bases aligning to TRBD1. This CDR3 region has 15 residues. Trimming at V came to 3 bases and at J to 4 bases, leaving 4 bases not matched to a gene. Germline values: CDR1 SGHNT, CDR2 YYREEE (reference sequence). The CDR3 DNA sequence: TGTGCCAGCAGCTCCTCGGGACAGGGCACCGGGGAGCTGTTTTTT. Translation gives CASSSSGQGTGELFF.

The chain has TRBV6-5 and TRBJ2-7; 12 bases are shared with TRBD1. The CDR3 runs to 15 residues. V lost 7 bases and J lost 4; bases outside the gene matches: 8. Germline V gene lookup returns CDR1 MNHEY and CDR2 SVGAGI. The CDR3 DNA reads TGTGCCAGCAACCCGGGACAGGGGGCCGTTTACGAGCAGTACGTC. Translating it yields CASNPGQGAVYEQYV.

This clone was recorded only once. CDR3: CASSSPGLAATDTQYF. CDR3 bases: TGTGCCAGCAGTTCTCCCGGACTAGCGGCCACAGATACGCAGTATTTT. The genes are TRBV25-1 and TRBJ2-3; 10 positions match TRBD2. Trimming removed 5 bases from V and 2 bases from J; junction bases left unmatched: 7. Per germline, CDR1 MGHDK and CDR2 SYGVNS. There are 16 residues in the CDR3.

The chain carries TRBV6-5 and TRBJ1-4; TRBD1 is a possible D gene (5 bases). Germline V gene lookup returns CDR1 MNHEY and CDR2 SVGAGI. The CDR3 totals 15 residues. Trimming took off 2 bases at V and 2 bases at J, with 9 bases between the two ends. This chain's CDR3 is CASSYGGRTNEKLFF. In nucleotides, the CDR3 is TGTGCCAGCAGTTACGGGGGGAGGACTAATGAAAAACTGTTTTTT.

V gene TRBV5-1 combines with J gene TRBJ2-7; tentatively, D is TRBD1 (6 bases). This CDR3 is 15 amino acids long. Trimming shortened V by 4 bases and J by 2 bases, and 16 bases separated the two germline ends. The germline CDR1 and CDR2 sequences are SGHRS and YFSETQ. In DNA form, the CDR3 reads TGCGCCAGCAGCCCCTGGACAGAAAACCCCTACGAGCAGTACGTC. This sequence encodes CASSPWTENPYEQYV.

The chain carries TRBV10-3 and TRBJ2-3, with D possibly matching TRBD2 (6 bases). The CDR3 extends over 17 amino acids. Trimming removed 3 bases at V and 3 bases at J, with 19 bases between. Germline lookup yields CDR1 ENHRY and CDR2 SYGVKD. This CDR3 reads CAISDWGLPTRTDTQYF. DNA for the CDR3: TGTGCCATCAGTGATTGGGGACTCCCAACTAGGACAGATACGCAGTATTTT.

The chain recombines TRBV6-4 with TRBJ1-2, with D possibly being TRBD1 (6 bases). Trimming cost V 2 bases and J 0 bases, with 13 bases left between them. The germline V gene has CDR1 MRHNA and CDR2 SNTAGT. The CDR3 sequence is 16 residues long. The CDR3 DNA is TGTGCCAGCAGTGACCTCAACAGGGCTCCTAACTATGGCTACACCTTC. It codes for CASSDLNRAPNYGYTF.

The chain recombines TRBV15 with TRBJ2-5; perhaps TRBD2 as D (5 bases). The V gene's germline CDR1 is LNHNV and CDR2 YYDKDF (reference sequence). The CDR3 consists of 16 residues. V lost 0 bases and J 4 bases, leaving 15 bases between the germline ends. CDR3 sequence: CATSREKEGGRETQYF. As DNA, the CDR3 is TGTGCCACCAGCAGAGAAAAGGAAGGCGGGCGAGAGACCCAGTACTTC.

CDR3 region: CAISRGSEVTTDTQYF. In DNA form, the CDR3 reads TGTGCCATCAGTAGAGGCAGCGAGGTAACCACAGATACGCAGTATTTT. The chain is built from TRBV10-3 and TRBJ2-3; D ambiguous. CDR3 length: 16 residues. Germline V lookup: CDR1 ENHRY, CDR2 SYGVKD. The V end was cut by 5 bases, the J end by 2 bases, with 17 bases between.